The subject of this entry is one T cell receptor (beta chain). Naive CD8 cells lacked CD45RO, underwent positive selection for CCR7 and left out terminally differentiated effector memory CD45RA+ cells. The assay was immunoSEQ multiplex PCR, and TCRdb's table has in-frame clones only and misses some. The profile shows 2 million to 2.5 million clones, about 93% of them singletons. Germline CDR1 reads SGDLS; CDR2 reads YYNGEE. V was cut by 4 bases and J by 3 bases, with 17 bases left in between. The length of the CDR3 is 15 residues. The sample is drawn from a study of shared clonotypes between healthy human individuals.

V usage is TRBV9 and J usage is TRBJ2-7; tentatively, D is TRBD1 or TRBD2 (6 bases each). The sequence was obtained from a man aged 18 to 29 in good health. Some clones in this sample may be carry-over from other donors' samples. Source material: naive CD8+ T cells from PBMCs. This chain's CDR3 is CASSPRGDTYYEQYF. Written as DNA, the CDR3 is TGTGCCAGCAGCCCGAGGGGGGACACATACTACGAGCAGTACTTC. Full variable domain (remainder filled in from reference TRBV9 and TRBJ2-7): DSGVTQTPKHLITATGQRVTLRCSPRSGDLSVYWYQQSLDQGLQFLIQYYNGEERAKGNILERFSAQQFPDLHSELNLSSLELGDSALYFCASSPRGDTYYEQYFGPGTRLTVT.